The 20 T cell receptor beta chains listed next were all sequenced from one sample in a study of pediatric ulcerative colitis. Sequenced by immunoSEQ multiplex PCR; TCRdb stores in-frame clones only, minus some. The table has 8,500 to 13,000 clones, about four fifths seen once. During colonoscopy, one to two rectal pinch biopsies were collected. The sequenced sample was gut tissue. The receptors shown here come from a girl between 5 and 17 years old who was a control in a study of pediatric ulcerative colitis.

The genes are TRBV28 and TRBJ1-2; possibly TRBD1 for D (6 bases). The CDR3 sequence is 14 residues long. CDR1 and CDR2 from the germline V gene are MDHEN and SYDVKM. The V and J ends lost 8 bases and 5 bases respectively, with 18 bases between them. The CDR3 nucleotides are TGTGCCAGCGTACAAGGGGGGAAAGGGTATGGCTACACCTTC. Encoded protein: CASVQGGKGYGYTF.

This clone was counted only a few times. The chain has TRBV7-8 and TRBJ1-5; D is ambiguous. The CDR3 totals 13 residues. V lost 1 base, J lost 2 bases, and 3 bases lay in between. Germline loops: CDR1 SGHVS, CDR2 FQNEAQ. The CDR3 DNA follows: TGTGCCAGCAGCTTAGACGGCAATCAGCCCCAGCATTTT. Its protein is CASSLDGNQPQHF.

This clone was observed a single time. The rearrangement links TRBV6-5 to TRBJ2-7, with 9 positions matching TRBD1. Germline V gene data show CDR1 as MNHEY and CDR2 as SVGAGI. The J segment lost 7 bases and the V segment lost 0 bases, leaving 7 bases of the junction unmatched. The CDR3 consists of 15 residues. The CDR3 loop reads CASSYSRQGGGEQYF. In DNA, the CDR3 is TGTGCCAGCAGTTACTCGAGACAGGGGGGTGGTGAGCAGTACTTC.

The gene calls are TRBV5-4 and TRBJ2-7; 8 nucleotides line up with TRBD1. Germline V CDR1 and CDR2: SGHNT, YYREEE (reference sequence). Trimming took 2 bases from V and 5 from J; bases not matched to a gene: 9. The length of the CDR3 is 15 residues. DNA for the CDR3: TGTGCCAGCAGCTTTTCCGGGACAGGCAACAACGAGCAGTACTTC. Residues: CASSFSGTGNNEQYF.

The CDR3 loop reads CAWSPRETQYF. The CDR3 DNA reads TGTGCCTGGAGCCCCAGGGAGACCCAGTACTTC. The chain combines TRBV30 with TRBJ2-5; D call uncertain. Germline V gives CDR1 GTSNPN, CDR2 SVGIG (reference sequence). Trimming cost V 3 bases and J 5 bases, with 7 bases left between them. The CDR3 loop spans 11 amino acids.

CDR3 residues: CASSEAASGKAEQFF. CDR3 DNA sequence: TGTGCCAGCAGTGAAGCGGCTAGCGGGAAGGCTGAGCAGTTCTTC. The chain recombines TRBV6-4 with TRBJ2-1, with 9 nucleotides matching TRBD2. Unmatched junction bases numbered 9, after V lost 3 bases and J lost 9 bases. Germline CDR1 reads MRHNA; CDR2 reads SNTAGT. This CDR3 has 15 amino acids.

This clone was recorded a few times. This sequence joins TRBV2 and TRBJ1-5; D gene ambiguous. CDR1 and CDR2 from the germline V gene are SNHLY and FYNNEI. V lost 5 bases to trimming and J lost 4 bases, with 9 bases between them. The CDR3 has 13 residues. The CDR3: CASSFLRNQPQHF. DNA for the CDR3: TGTGCCAGCAGTTTCCTCCGTAATCAGCCCCAGCATTTT.

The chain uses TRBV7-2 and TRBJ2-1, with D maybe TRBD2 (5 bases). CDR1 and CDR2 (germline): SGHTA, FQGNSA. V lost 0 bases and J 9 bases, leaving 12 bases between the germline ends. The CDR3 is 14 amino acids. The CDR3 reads CASSLAGVLGEQFF. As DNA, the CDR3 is TGTGCCAGCAGCTTAGCGGGAGTTCTAGGTGAGCAGTTCTTC.

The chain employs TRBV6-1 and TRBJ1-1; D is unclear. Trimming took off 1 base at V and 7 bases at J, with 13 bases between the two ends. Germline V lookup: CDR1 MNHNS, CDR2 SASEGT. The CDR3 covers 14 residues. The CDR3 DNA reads TGTGCCAGCAGTGAAGGGTTGATGTATGTTGAAGCTTTCTTT. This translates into CASSEGLMYVEAFF.

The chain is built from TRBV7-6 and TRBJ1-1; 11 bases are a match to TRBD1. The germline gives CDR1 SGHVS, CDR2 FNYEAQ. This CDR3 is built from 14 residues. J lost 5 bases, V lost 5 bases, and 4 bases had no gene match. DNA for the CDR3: TGTGCCAGCAGCCCAGGGACAGGGGGGACTGAAGCTTTCTTT. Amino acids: CASSPGTGGTEAFF.

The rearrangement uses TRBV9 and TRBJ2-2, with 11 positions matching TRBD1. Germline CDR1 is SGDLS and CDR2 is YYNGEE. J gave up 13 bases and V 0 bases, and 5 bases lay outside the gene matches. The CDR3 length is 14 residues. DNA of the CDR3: TGTGCCAGCAGCGTAGGGACAGGGGGCGGTCTGCTGTTTTTT. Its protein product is CASSVGTGGGLLFF. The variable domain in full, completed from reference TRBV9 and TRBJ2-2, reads DSGVTQTPKHLITATGQRVTLRCSPRSGDLSVYWYQQSLDQGLQFLIQYYNGEERAKGNILERFSAQQFPDLHSELNLSSLELGDSALYFCASSVGTGGGLLFFGEGSRLTVL.

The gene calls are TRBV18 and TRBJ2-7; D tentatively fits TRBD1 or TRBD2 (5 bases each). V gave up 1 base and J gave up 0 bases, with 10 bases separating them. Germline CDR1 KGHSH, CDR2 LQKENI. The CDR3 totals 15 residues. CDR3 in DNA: TGTGCCAGCTCACCACGGGCAGGGAGCTCCTACGAGCAGTACTTC. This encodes CASSPRAGSSYEQYF. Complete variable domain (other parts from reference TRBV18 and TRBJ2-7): NAGVMQNPRHLVRRRGQEARLRCSPMKGHSHVYWYRQLPEEGLKFMVYLQKENIIDESGMPKERFSAEFPKEGPSILRIQQVVRGDSAAYFCASSPRAGSSYEQYFGPGTRLTVT.

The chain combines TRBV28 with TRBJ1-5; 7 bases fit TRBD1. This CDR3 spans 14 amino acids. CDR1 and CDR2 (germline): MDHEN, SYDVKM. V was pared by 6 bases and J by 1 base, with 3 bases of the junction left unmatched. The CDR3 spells CASRQGSSNQPQHF. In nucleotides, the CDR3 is TGTGCCAGCAGACAGGGGAGCAGCAATCAGCCCCAGCATTTT.

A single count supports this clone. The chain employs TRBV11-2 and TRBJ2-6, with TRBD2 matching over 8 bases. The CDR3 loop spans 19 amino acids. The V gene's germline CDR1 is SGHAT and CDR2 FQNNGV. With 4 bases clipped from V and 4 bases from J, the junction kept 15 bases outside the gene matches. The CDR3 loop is CASSWGLGGTIAGANVLTF. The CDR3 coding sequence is TGTGCCAGCAGCTGGGGACTAGGGGGAACGATTGCAGGGGCCAACGTCCTGACTTTC.

CDR3 nucleotide sequence: TGCAGTGCCTTTCTAGAAACCCAGTACTTC. Its protein product is CSAFLETQYF. The chain employs TRBV20-1 and TRBJ2-5; D is uncertain. V gave up 6 bases and J gave up 8 bases, with 10 bases separating them. Germline CDR1 is DFQATT and CDR2 is SNEGSKA (reference sequence). This CDR3 is built from 10 residues.

The CDR3 DNA is TGCGCCAGCAGCCGAAACGACAGGGCCAATGAAAAACTGTTTTTT. Amino acids: CASSRNDRANEKLFF. V and J are TRBV5-1 and TRBJ1-4; TRBD1 matches at 7 bases. This CDR3 comprises 15 residues. In germline, CDR1 is SGHRS, CDR2 YFSETQ. With 4 bases clipped from V and 5 bases from J, the junction kept 8 bases outside the gene matches.

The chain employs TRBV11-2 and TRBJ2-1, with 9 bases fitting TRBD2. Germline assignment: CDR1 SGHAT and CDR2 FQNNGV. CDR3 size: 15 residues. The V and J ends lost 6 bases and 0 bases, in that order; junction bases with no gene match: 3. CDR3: CASRRSGSSYNEQFF. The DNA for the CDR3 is TGTGCCAGCAGACGTAGCGGGAGCTCCTACAATGAGCAGTTCTTC.

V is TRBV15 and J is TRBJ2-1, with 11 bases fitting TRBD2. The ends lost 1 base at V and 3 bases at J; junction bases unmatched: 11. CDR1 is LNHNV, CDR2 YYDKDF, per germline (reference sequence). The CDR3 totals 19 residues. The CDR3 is CATSRGLGTSGRVYNEQFF. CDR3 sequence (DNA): TGTGCCACCAGCAGAGGGTTGGGCACTAGCGGGAGAGTCTACAATGAGCAGTTCTTC.

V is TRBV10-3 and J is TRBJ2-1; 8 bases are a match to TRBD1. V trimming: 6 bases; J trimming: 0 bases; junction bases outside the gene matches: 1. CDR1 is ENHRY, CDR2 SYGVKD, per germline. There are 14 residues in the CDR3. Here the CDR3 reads CAIRGQGSYNEQFF. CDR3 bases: TGTGCCATCAGAGGACAGGGCTCCTACAATGAGCAGTTCTTC.

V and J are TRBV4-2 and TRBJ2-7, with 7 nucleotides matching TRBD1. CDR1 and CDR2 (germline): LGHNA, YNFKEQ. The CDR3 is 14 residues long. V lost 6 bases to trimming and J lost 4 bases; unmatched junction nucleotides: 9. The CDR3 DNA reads TGTGCCAGCAGGTGGGGAGAGGGGGCGTACGAGCAGTACTTC. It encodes CASRWGEGAYEQYF.